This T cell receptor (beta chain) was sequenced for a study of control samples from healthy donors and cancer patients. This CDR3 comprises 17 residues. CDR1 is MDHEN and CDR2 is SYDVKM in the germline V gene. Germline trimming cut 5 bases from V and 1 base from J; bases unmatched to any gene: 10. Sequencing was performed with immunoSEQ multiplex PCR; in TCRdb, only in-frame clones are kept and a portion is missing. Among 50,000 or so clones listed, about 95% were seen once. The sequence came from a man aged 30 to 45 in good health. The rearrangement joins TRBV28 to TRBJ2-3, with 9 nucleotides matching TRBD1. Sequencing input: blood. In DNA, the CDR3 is TGTGCCAGCAGTCCGACACAGGGGGCGTTCGGCACAGATACGCAGTATTTT. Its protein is CASSPTQGAFGTDTQYF.